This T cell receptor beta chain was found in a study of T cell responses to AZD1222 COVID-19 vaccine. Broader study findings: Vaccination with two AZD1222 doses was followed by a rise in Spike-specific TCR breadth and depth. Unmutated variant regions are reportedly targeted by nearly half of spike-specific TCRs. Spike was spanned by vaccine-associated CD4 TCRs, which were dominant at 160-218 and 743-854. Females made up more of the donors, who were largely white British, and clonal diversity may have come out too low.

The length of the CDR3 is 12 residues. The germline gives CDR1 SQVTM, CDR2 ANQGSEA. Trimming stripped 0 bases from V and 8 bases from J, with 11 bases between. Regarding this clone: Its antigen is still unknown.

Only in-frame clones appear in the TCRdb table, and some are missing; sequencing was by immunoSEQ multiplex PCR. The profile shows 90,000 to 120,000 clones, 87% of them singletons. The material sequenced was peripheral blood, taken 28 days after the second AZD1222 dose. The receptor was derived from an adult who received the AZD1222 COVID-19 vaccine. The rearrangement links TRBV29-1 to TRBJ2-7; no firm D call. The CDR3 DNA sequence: TGCAGCGTTGAAGATGGTATGGGGAAGCAGTACTTC. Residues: CSVEDGMGKQYF.